This entry lists 3 T cell receptor beta chains sequenced from one sample in a study of T cell repertoires in cytomegalovirus infection. TCRdb reanalysed the reads using MiXCR and keeps one entry per CDR3 protein. This table holds about 68,000 distinct CDR3 sequences, more than 20% found once. These receptors lack a known antigen. The sequencing input was PBMCs, sequenced either directly or after in vitro stimulation (not recorded which). The origin of the receptors is a human donor in good health (CMV status not recorded). Some clones in this sample may be carry-over from other donors' samples.

This clonotype was seen a few times. The chain combines TRBV10-1 with TRBJ2-2, with D possibly being TRBD2 (6 bases). Trimming took 8 bases from V and 2 from J, leaving 12 bases between them. The CDR3 is made up of 14 amino acids. Looked up from germline, CDR1 is WNHNN and CDR2 is SYGVQD (reference sequence). In DNA form, the CDR3 reads TGCGCCAGCGGCTCCGGGACTAACACCGGGGAGCTGTTTTTT. Protein product: CASGSGTNTGELFF.

This clonotype appeared a few times. The J gene is TRBJ2-1, the V gene TRBV28; 11 bases are shared with TRBD2. The germline CDR1 and CDR2 sequences are MDHEN and SYDVKM. With 6 bases clipped from V and 0 bases from J, the junction kept 4 bases outside the gene matches. This CDR3 is built from 16 residues. CDR3 sequence (DNA): TGTGCCAGCAGACCTACTAGCGGGAGCTCCTACAATGAGCAGTTCTTC. Protein sequence: CASRPTSGSSYNEQFF.

The table lists this clonotype with a few counts. The chain has TRBV7-3 and TRBJ2-1, with 9 bases matching TRBD2. The CDR3 runs to 20 residues. V shed 4 bases and J 4 bases; nucleotides not matched to a gene: 20. The germline V gene encodes CDR1 SGHTA and CDR2 FQGTGA. CDR3 in amino acids: CASSSTPGQGASGGYNEQFF. The CDR3 DNA is TGTGCCAGCAGCTCAACGCCCGGTCAAGGAGCCAGCGGGGGGTACAATGAGCAGTTCTTC. The full variable domain, with the rest looked up from reference TRBV7-3 and TRBJ2-1, is GAGVSQTPSNKVTEKGKYVELRCDPISGHTALYWYRQSLGQGPEFLIYFQGTGAADDSGLPNDRFFAVRPEGSVSTLKIQRTERGDSAVYLCASSSTPGQGASGGYNEQFFGPGTRLTVL.